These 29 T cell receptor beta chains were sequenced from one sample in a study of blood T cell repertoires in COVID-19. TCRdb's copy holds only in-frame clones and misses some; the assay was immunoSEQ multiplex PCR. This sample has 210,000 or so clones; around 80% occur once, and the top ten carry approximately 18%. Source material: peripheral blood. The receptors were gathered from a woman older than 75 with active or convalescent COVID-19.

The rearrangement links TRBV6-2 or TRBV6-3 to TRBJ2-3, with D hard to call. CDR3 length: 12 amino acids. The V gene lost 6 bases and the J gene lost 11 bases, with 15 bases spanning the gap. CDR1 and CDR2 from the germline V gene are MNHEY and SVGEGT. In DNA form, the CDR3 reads TGTGCCAGCAGCCGAGCCCCCTTGATGCAGTATTTT. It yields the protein CASSRAPLMQYF.

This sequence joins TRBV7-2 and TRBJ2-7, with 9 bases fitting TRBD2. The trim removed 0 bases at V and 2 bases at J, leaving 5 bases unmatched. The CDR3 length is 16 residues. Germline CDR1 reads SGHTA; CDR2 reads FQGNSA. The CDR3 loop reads CASSLAMVAGAYEQYF. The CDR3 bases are TGTGCCAGCAGCTTAGCGATGGTAGCGGGAGCCTACGAGCAGTACTTC. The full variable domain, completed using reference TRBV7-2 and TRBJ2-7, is GAGVSQSPSNKVTEKGKDVELRCDPISGHTALYWYRQSLGQGLEFLIYFQGNSAPDKSGLPSDRFSAERTGGSVSTLTIQRTQQEDSAVYLCASSLAMVAGAYEQYFGPGTRLTVT.

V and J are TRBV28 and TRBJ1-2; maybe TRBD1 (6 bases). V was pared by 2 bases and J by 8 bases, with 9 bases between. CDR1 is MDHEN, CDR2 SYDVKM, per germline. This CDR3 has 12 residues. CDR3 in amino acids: CASSLGGGGYTF. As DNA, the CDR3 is TGTGCCAGCAGTTTAGGGGGGGGCGGCTACACCTTC.

CDR3 sequence reads: CAISETSGGAETQYF. DNA for the CDR3: TGTGCCATCAGTGAGACTAGCGGGGGGGCGGAGACCCAGTACTTC. The chain links TRBV10-3 to TRBJ2-5; 13 bases fit TRBD2. This CDR3 region has 15 residues. The germline V gene has CDR1 ENHRY and CDR2 SYGVKD. The trim removed 2 bases at V and 5 bases at J, leaving 2 bases unmatched.

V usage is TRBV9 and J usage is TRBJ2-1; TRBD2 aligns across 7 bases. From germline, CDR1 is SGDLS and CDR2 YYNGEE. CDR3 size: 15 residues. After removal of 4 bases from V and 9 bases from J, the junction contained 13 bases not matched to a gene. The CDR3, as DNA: TGTGCCAGCAGCCCTGGGACTAACCTCGGGGGTGAGCAGTTCTTC. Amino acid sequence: CASSPGTNLGGEQFF.

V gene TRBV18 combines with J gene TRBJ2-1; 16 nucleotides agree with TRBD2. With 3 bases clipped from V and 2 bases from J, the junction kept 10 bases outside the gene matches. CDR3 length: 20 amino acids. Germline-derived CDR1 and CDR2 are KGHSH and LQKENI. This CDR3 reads CASSPFPGLAGGITYNEQFF. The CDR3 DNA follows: TGTGCCAGCTCACCGTTCCCGGGACTAGCGGGGGGGATAACCTACAATGAGCAGTTCTTC.

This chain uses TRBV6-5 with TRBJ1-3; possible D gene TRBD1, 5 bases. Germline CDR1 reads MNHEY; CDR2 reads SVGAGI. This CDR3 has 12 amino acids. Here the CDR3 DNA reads TGTGCAACCACTGGGGGGGGAAACACCATATATTTT. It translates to CATTGGGNTIYF.

The CDR3 sequence is CASSLGTSGRTNEQFF. CDR3 DNA: TGTGCCAGCAGCTTGGGGACTAGCGGGAGGACCAATGAGCAGTTCTTC. The chain recombines TRBV5-4 with TRBJ2-1; 14 bases are shared with TRBD2. Germline V gives CDR1 SGHNT, CDR2 YYREEE (reference sequence). After removal of 0 bases from V and 6 bases from J, the junction contained 2 bases not matched to a gene. This CDR3 is 16 amino acids long.

CDR3 amino acids: CPSRTVNEKLFF. The CDR3 DNA reads as TGTCCTTCGAGGACAGTAAATGAAAAACTGTTTTTT. The chain links TRBV6-7 to TRBJ1-4; TRBD1 is a possible D gene (6 bases). TRBV6-7 is an ORF; its function is uncertain. There are 12 residues in the CDR3.

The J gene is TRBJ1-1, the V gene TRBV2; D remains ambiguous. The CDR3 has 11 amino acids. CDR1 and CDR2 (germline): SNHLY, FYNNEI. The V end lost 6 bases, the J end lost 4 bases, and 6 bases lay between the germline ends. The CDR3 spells CASREGTEAFF. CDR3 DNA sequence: TGTGCCAGCAGGGAGGGCACTGAAGCTTTCTTT.

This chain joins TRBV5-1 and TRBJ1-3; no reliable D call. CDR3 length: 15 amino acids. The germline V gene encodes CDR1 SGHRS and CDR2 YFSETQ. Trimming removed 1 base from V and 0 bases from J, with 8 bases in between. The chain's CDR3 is CASSLLGSSGNTIYF. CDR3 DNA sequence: TGCGCCAGCAGCTTGCTGGGGAGCTCTGGAAACACCATATATTTT.

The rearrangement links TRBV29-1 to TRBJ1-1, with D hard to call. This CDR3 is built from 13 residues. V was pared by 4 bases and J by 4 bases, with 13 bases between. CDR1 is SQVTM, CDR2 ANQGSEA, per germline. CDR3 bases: TGCAGCGTTGTCAGGCAGGAGGGCACTGAAGCTTTCTTT. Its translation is CSVVRQEGTEAFF.

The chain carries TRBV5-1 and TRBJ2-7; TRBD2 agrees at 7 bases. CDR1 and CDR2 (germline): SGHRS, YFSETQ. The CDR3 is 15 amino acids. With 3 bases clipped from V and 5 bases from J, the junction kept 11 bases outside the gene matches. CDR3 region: CASSWGGTPSDEQYF. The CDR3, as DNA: TGCGCCAGCAGCTGGGGGGGAACGCCGTCTGACGAGCAGTACTTC.

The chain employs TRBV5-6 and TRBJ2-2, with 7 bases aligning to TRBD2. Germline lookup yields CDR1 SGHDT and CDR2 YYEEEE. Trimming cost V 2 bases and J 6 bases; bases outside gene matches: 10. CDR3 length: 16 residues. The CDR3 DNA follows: TGTGCCAGCAGCTTAGGAGGGAGGGCCCTCGCCGGGGAGCTGTTTTTT. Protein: CASSLGGRALAGELFF.

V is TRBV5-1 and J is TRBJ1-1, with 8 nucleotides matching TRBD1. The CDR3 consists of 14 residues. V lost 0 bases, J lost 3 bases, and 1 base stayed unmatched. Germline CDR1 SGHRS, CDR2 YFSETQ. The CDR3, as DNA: TGCGCCAGCAGCTTGGTGGGACAGGACACTGAAGCTTTCTTT. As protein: CASSLVGQDTEAFF.

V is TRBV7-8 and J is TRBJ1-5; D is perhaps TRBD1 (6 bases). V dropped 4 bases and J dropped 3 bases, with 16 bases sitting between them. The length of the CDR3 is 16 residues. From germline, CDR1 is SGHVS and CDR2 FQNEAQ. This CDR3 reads CASSSYREAVNQPQHF. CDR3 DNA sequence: TGTGCCAGCAGCTCGTACAGGGAAGCGGTCAATCAGCCCCAGCATTTT.

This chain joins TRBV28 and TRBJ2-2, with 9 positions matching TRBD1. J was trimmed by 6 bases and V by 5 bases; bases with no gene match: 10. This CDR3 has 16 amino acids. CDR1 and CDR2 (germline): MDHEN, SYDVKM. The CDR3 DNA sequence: TGTGCCAGCAGTGGGTACACAGGGGGCTGGGCCGGGGAGCTGTTTTTT. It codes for CASSGYTGGWAGELFF.

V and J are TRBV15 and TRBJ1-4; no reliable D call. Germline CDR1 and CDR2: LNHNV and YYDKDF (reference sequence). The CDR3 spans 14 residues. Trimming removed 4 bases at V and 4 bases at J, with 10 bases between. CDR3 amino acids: CATSKTRNNEKLFF. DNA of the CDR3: TGTGCCACCAGCAAGACGAGGAATAATGAAAAACTGTTTTTT. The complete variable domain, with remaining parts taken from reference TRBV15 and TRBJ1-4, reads DAMVIQNPRYQVTQFGKPVTLSCSQTLNHNVMYWYQQKSSQAPKLLFHYYDKDFNNEADTPDNFQSRRPNTSFCFLDIRSPGLGDTAMYLCATSKTRNNEKLFFGSGTQLSVL.

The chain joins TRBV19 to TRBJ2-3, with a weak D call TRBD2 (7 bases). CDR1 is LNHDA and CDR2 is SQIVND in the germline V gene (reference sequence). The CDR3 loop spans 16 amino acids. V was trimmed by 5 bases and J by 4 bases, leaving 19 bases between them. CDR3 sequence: CASSVPGGGVSDTQYF. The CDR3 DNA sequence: TGTGCCAGTAGTGTCCCTGGCGGGGGCGTTTCAGATACGCAGTATTTT. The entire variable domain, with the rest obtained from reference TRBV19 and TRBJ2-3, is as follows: DGGITQSPKYLFRKEGQNVTLSCEQNLNHDAMYWYRQDPGQGLRLIYYSQIVNDFQKGDIAEGYSVSREKKESFPLTVTSAQKNPTAFYLCASSVPGGGVSDTQYFGPGTRLTVL.

This CDR3 reads CASSRGTSGANVLTF. Here the CDR3 DNA reads TGTGCCAGCAGCCGTGGGACATCTGGGGCCAACGTCCTGACTTTC. The genes are TRBV5-4 and TRBJ2-6; possibly TRBD1 for D (6 bases). Trimming took 4 bases from V and 1 from J, leaving 9 bases between them. The CDR3 loop spans 15 amino acids. The germline V gene encodes CDR1 SGHNT and CDR2 YYREEE (reference sequence). Looking up the rest from reference TRBV5-4 and TRBJ2-6 gives the full variable domain: ETGVTQSPTHLIKTRGQQVTLRCSSQSGHNTVSWYQQALGQGPQFIFQYYREEENGRGNFPPRFSGLQFPNYSSELNVNALELDDSALYLCASSRGTSGANVLTFGAGSRLTVL.

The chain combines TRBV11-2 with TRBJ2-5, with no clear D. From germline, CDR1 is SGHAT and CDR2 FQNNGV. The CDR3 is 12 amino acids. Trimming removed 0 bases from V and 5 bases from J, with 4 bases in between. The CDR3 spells CASSLERETQYF. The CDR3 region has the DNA TGTGCCAGCAGCTTAGAGCGTGAGACCCAGTACTTC.

CDR3 residues: CASNRGDTEAFF. In nucleotides, the CDR3 is TGTGCCAGCAACAGGGGGGACACTGAAGCTTTCTTT. V and J are TRBV25-1 and TRBJ1-1, with 8 bases identical to TRBD1. Germline-derived CDR1 and CDR2 are MGHDK and SYGVNS. CDR3 length equals 12 residues. J gave up 3 bases and V 7 bases, and 1 base lay outside the gene matches.

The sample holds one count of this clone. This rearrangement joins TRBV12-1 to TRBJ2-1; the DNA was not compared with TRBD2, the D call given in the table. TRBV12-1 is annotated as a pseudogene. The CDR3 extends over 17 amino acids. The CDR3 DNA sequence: TGTGCCAGCAGCTCTCAAATCGCGGGACTAGCCTACAATGAGCAGTTCTTC. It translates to CASSSQIAGLAYNEQFF.

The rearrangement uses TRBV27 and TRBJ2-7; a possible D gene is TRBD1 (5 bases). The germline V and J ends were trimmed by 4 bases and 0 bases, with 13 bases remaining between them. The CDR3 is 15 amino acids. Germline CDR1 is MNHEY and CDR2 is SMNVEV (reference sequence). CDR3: CASSSTNRNSYEQYF. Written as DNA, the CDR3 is TGTGCCAGCAGTTCAACCAACAGGAACTCCTACGAGCAGTACTTC.

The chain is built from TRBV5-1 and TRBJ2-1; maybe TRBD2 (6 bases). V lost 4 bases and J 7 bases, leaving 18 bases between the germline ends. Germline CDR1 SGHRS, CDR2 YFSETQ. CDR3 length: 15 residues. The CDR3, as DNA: TGCGCCAGCAGCACCCGCGGGGCCTCACGAAATGAGCAGTTCTTC. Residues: CASSTRGASRNEQFF.

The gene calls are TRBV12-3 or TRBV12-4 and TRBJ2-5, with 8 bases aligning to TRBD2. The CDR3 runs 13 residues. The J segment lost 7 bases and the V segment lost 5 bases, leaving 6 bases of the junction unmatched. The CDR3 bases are TGTGCCAGCAGTGCCCGGGAGGGGGTGACCCAGTACTTC. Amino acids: CASSAREGVTQYF.

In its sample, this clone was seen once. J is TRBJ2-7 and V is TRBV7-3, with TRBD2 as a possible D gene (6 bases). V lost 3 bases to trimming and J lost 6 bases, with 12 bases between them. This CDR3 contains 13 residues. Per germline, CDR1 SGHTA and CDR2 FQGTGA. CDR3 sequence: CASSLSGPGEQYF. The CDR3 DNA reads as TGTGCCAGCAGCTTGAGCGGGCCTGGCGAGCAGTACTTC. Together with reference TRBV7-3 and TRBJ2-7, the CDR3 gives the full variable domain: GAGVSQTPSNKVTEKGKYVELRCDPISGHTALYWYRQSLGQGPEFLIYFQGTGAADDSGLPNDRFFAVRPEGSVSTLKIQRTERGDSAVYLCASSLSGPGEQYFGPGTRLTVT.

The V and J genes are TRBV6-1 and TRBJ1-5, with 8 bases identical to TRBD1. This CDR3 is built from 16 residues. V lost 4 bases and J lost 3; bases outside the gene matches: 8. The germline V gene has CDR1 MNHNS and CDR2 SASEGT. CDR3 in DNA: TGTGCCAGCAGTGCCCCGGACAGGGATCCCAATCAGCCCCAGCATTTT. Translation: CASSAPDRDPNQPQHF.

The chain's CDR3 is CASSPDRAYGYTF. In nucleotides, the CDR3 is TGTGCCAGTAGTCCGGACAGGGCCTATGGCTACACCTTC. The chain combines TRBV19 with TRBJ1-2, with 8 bases aligning to TRBD1. Per the germline V gene, CDR1 is LNHDA and CDR2 is SQIVND (reference sequence). J gave up 4 bases and V 5 bases, and 3 bases lay outside the gene matches. This CDR3 comprises 13 residues. The full variable domain, its missing parts supplied by reference TRBV19 and TRBJ1-2, is DGGITQSPKYLFRKEGQNVTLSCEQNLNHDAMYWYRQDPGQGLRLIYYSQIVNDFQKGDIAEGYSVSREKKESFPLTVTSAQKNPTAFYLCASSPDRAYGYTFGSGTRLTVV.